Below are 2 T cell receptor beta chains sequenced from a single sample in a study of shared clonotypes between healthy human individuals. Naive CD8 cells, CD45RO-negative and positively selected for CCR7, excluded terminally differentiated effector memory CD45RA+ cells. The protocol was immunoSEQ multiplex PCR, while the TCRdb copy is restricted to in-frame clones and leaves out a portion. The sample has about 2.1 million clones; around 93% are singletons. Source material: naive CD8+ T cells from PBMCs. The receptors originated from a young man in good health. Some clones in this sample may be carry-over from other donors' samples.

The rearrangement joins TRBV19 to TRBJ2-1; TRBD2 might be the D (5 bases). Trimming shortened V by 6 bases and J by 8 bases, and 17 bases separated the two germline ends. This CDR3 has 14 amino acids. Germline V gives CDR1 LNHDA, CDR2 SQIVND (reference sequence). The CDR3 region is CASSPRLAGYEQFF. For the CDR3, the DNA is TGTGCCAGTAGCCCTCGGCTAGCCGGCTATGAGCAGTTCTTC. The full variable domain, in which reference TRBV19 and TRBJ2-1 provide the parts outside the CDR3, is DGGITQSPKYLFRKEGQNVTLSCEQNLNHDAMYWYRQDPGQGLRLIYYSQIVNDFQKGDIAEGYSVSREKKESFPLTVTSAQKNPTAFYLCASSPRLAGYEQFFGPGTRLTVL.

This chain links TRBV9 with TRBJ1-2, with D maybe TRBD1 (6 bases). V dropped 4 bases and J dropped 4 bases, with 14 bases sitting between them. The CDR3 covers 14 residues. Germline V gene data show CDR1 as SGDLS and CDR2 as YYNGEE. CDR3 residues: CASSPRQETYGYTF. The DNA of the CDR3 is TGTGCCAGCAGCCCACGACAGGAGACCTATGGCTACACCTTC.